The rows below give T cell receptor beta chains drawn from one sample of a study of blood T cell repertoires in COVID-19. This table comes from immunoSEQ multiplex PCR, and its TCRdb copy is limited to in-frame clones, with some not included. This sample has approximately 150,000 clones, with around 86% found just once. Specimen: peripheral blood. Receptor source: a man older than 75 with acute or convalescent COVID-19. Each CDR3 is given with its conserved first and last residue. D genes are given only for firm matches. Size values are once, few and many counts, or a class for expanded clones, and some rows have none.

TRBD1	NA	TRBV28	TRBJ1-2	TGTGCCAGCAGTGCTTCGATTGGACAGGGCGTTGGCTACACCTTC	CASSASIGQGVGYTF
TRBD2	NA	TRBV6-1	TRBJ2-1	TGTGCCAGCAGTGCCTTGGTCGTTGGCGGGGGGGCGATTGAGCAGTTCTTC	CASSALVVGGGAIEQFF
NA	NA	TRBV5-1	TRBJ2-2	TGCGCCAGCAGCTTGGCCAGGGTGAGCACCGGGGAGCTGTTTTTT	CASSLARVSTGELFF
TRBD1	few	TRBV5-1	TRBJ2-3	TGCGCCAGCAGCTCGGGACAGCTCACAGATACGCAGTATTTT	CASSSGQLTDTQYF
TRBD1	NA	TRBV27	TRBJ1-2	TGTGCCAGCAGCTTCAGGACAGGGGCGGGGGGCTACACCTTC	CASSFRTGAGGYTF
NA	once	TRBV2	TRBJ1-6	TGTGCCAGCAGTGAAGGTGGCAGTAACCACTTT	CASSEGGSNHF
NA	NA	TRBV7-3	TRBJ2-5	TGTGCCAGCAGCTTAATAGGAACAGGGCGGGAGACCCAGTACTTC	CASSLIGTGRETQYF
TRBD1	once	TRBV6-6	TRBJ2-7	TGTGCCAGCAGTACCCCGGGACAGGTCACCGAGCAGTACTTC	CASSTPGQVTEQYF
TRBD1	NA	TRBV5-1	TRBJ1-1	TGCGCCAGCAGCGAACGACAGGGGGGTAACACTGAAGCTTTCTTT	CASSERQGGNTEAFF
NA	NA	TRBV19	TRBJ2-7	TGTGCCAGTAGTAGCCGATGGGACACCTACGAGCAGTACTTC	CASSSRWDTYEQYF
TRBD2	few	TRBV28	TRBJ2-1	TGTGCCAGCAGGGAATCCGGGACTAGCGGGAGGAAGGCCTACAATGAGCAGTTCTTC	CASRESGTSGRKAYNEQFF
NA	NA	TRBV10-3	TRBJ1-3	TGTGCCATCAGTGAGTCGGCAGGCCCCTTTTCTGGAAACACCATATATTTT	CAISESAGPFSGNTIYF
TRBD1	NA	TRBV7-9	TRBJ2-7	TGTGCCAGCAGCTTATTAGGGACAGGGGACGAGCAGTACTTC	CASSLLGTGDEQYF
TRBD1	NA	TRBV6-4	TRBJ1-2	TGTGCCAGCAGTGACCTGGGACAGGGGGAAAATGGCTACACCTTC	CASSDLGQGENGYTF
TRBD2	NA	TRBV7-3	TRBJ2-1	TGTGCCAGCAGCTCCCAGCGGGGGACGGGGAATGAGCAGTTCTTC	CASSSQRGTGNEQFF
TRBD1	NA	TRBV18	TRBJ1-2	TGTGCCAGCTCCCCCGGACAGGGAAATGGCTACACCTTC	CASSPGQGNGYTF
TRBD1	NA	TRBV19	TRBJ1-6	TGTGCCAGTAGTGCGGACAGGGGGAATAATTCACCCCTCCACTTT	CASSADRGNNSPLHF
TRBD2	NA	TRBV28	TRBJ2-1	TGTGCCAGCAGTCTATCTGGACTAGAACCCCAGGAGCAGTTCTTC	CASSLSGLEPQEQFF
TRBD2	NA	TRBV20-1	TRBJ2-7	TGCAGTGCTAGTCCCTGGGGGGGGAGAGAGCTACGTTCGTCGCAGTACTTC	CSASPWGGRELRSSQYF
NA	NA	TRBV5-1	TRBJ1-1	TGCGCCAGCAGCTTTTTAGGGGATGATGACACTGAAGCTTTCTTT	CASSFLGDDDTEAFF
NA	once	TRBV24-1	TRBJ2-2	TGTGCCACCAGTGATGTTAGAAAGAACACCGGGGAGCTGTTTTTT	CATSDVRKNTGELFF
NA	NA	TRBV5-5	TRBJ2-3	TGTGCCAGCAGCTTTGGAGTGAGTACAGATACGCAGTATTTT	CASSFGVSTDTQYF
NA	NA	TRBV5-1	TRBJ2-2	TGCGCCAGCAGCTCCCCGGGCGGGGAGCTGTTTTTT	CASSSPGGELFF
NA	NA	TRBV24-1	TRBJ2-2	TGTGCCACCAGTGAGAGTTACACCGGGGAGCTGTTTTTT	CATSESYTGELFF
TRBD1	NA	TRBV29-1	TRBJ2-1	TGCAGCGGGGACAGGGGAACGGATGAGCAGTTCTTC	CSGDRGTDEQFF
NA	NA	TRBV2	TRBJ2-2	TGTGCCAGCAGTCAGGACATCAACACCGGGGAGCTGTTTTTT	CASSQDINTGELFF
NA	NA	TRBV28	TRBJ1-1	TGTGCCAGCATCCCGCGGGTGAACACTGAAGCTTTCTTT	CASIPRVNTEAFF
NA	NA	TRBV5-1	TRBJ2-5	TGCGCCAGCAGCTTGCCCCCGGCCGGGGCCCAGTACTTC	CASSLPPAGAQYF
TRBD2	once	TRBV7-2	TRBJ2-2	TGTGCCAGCAGCCTCGGACTAGTCACCGGGGAGCTGTTTTTT	CASSLGLVTGELFF
NA	NA	TRBV6-5	TRBJ1-3	TGTGCCAGCAGTTACGGGGAGGTGGACACCATATATTTT	CASSYGEVDTIYF
TRBD1	NA	TRBV5-1	TRBJ2-3	TGCGCCAGCAGCTACCAGGGACAGGCTAGCACAGATACGCAGTATTTT	CASSYQGQASTDTQYF
NA	NA	TRBV11-3	TRBJ2-7	TGTGCCAGCAGCTTAGGAGGGGGCTCCTACGAGCAGTACTTC	CASSLGGGSYEQYF
NA	once	TRBV5-1	TRBJ1-1	TGCGCCAGCAGCCCGACAGGCGGACGGCCGATGAACACTGAAGCTTTCTTT	CASSPTGGRPMNTEAFF